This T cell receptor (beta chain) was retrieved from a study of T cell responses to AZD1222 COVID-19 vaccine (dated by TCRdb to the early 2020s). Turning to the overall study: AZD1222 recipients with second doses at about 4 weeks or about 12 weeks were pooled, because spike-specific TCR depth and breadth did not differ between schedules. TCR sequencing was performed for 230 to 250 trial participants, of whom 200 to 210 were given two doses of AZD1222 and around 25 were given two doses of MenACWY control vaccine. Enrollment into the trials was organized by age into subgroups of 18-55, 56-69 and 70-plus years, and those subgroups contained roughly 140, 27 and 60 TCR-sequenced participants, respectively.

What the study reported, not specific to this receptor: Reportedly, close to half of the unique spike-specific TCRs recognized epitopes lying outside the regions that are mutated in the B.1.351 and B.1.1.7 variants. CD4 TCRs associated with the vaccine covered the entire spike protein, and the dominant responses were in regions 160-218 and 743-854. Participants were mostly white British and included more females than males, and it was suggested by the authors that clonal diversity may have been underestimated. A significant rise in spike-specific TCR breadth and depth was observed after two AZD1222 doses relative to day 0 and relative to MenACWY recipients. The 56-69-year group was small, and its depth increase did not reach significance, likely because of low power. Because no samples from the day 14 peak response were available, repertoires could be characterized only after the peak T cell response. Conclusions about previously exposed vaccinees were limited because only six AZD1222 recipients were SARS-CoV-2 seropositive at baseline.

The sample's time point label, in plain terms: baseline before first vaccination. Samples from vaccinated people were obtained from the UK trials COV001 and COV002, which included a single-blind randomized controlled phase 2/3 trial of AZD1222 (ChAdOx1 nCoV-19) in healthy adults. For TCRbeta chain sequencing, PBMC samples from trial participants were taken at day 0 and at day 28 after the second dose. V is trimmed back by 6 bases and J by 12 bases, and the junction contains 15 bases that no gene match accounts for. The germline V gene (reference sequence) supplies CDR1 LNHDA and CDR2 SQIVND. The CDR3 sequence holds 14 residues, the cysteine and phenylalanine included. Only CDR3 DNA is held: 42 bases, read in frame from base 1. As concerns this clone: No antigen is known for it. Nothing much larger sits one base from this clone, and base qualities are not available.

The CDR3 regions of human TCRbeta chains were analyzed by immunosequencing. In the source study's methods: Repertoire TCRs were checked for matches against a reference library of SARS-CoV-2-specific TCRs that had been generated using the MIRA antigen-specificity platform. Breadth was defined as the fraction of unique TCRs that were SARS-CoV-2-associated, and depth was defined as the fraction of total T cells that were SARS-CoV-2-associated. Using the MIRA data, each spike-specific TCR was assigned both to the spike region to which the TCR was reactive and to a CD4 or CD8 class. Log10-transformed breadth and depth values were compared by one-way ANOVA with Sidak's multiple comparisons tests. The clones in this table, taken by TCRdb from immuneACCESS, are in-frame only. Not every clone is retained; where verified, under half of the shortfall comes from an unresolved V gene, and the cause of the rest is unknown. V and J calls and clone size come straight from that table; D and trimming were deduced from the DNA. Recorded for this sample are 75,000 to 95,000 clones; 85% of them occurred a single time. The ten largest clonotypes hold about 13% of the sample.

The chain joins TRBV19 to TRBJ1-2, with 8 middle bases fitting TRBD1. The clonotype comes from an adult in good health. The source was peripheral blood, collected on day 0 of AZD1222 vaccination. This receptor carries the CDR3 CASRPAGGASFNTF. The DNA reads TGTGCCAGTAGGCCCGCAGGGGGCGCTTCTTTCAACACCTTC.